The sequence of this T cell receptor (beta chain) was determined in a study of T cell responses to AZD1222 COVID-19 vaccine. Across the study: Pooling was applied to second doses at about 4 or about 12 weeks.

The CDR3 sequence is 14 residues long. V lost 5 bases to trimming and J lost 4 bases; unmatched junction nucleotides: 4. Germline CDR1 and CDR2: SGHRS and YFSETQ. Points on this clone: The antigen is unknown.

Study-level results: Repertoire collection took place solely once the T cell response had peaked. CD4 TCRs associated with vaccination spanned spike, dominating at 160-218 and 743-854. The study identified only five to seven AZD1222 recipients as seropositive at baseline.

Libraries were prepared by immunoSEQ multiplex PCR; TCRdb keeps only in-frame clonotypes and omits some of them. Counted here are approximately 150,000 clones, approximately 92% occurring once; the ten biggest clones make up 1.5% to 2%. The V and J genes are TRBV5-1 and TRBJ1-1, with 11 bases fitting TRBD1. The starting material was peripheral blood, obtained on day 0 of AZD1222 vaccination. The sequence was obtained from an adult in good health. CDR3 sequence (DNA): TGCGCCAGCAGTTCGGGACAGGGGGGCACTGAAGCTTTCTTT. Translation gives CASSSGQGGTEAFF. Full variable domain (remainder filled in from reference TRBV5-1 and TRBJ1-1): KAGVTQTPRYLIKTRGQQVTLSCSPISGHRSVSWYQQTPGQGLQFLFEYFSETQRNKGNFPGRFSGRQFSNSRSEMNVSTLELGDSALYLCASSSGQGGTEAFFGQGTRLTVV.